This T cell receptor (beta chain) appears in the sequencing data of a study of breast tumors, draining lymph nodes, adjacent tissues. The length of the CDR3 is 16 residues. Germline assignment: CDR1 SNHLY and CDR2 FYNNEI. Trimming stripped 5 bases from V and 1 base from J, with 17 bases between. TCRdb ran MiXCR on the multiplex PCR reads and lists one entry per CDR3 protein. The table lists some 230,000 distinct CDR3 sequences, around 35% of them singletons, with approximately 3.5% in the top ten. Axillary draining lymph nodes of breast cancer patients supplied the node samples. The V and J genes are TRBV2 and TRBJ1-1; maybe TRBD1 (5 bases). This receptor was obtained from a female donor with breast cancer. Some clones in this sample may be carry-over from other donors' samples. The sequenced sample was axillary lymph node tissue. CDR3 nucleotides: TGTGCCAGCAGTTCCATGGCCCCCGACAGGAACACTGAAGCTTTCTTT. Its protein product is CASSSMAPDRNTEAFF.